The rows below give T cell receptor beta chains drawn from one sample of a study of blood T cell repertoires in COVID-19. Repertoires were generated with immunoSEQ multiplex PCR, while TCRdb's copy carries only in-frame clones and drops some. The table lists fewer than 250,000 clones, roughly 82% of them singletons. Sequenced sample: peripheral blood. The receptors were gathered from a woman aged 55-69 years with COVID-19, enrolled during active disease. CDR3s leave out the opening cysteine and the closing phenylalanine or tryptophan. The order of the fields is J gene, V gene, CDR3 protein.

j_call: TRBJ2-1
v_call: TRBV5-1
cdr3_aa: ASSLGGLAPLGRQF

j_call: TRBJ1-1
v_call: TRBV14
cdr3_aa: ASSHRQGENTEAF

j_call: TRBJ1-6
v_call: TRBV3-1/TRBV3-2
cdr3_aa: ASSNTGGNSPLH

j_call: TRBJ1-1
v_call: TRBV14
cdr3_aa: ASSQDRNTEAF

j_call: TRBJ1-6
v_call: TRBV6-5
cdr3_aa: ASRRSSYNSPLH

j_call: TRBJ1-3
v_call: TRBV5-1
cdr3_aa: ASRDRDKLSRSGNTIY

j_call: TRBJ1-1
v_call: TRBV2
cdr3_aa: ASSALTGGLTEAF

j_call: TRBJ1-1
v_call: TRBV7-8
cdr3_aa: ASSSGQGADTEAF

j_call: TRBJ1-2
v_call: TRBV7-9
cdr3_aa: ASSQDRETNYGYT

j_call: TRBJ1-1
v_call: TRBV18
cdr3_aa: ASSLRTVQNTEAF

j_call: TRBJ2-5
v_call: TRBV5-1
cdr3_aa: ASSLGLAAQETQY

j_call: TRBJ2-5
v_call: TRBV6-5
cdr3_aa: ASSYGGRSPETQY

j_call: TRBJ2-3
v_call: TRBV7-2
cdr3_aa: ASSFLGRTDTQY

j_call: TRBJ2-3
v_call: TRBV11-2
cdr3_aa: ASSPRLSTDTQY

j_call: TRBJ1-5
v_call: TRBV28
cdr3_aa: ASSLGQTGVEQPQH

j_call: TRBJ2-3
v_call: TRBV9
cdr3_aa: ASSLGLADTDTQY

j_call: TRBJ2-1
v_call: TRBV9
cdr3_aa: ASSVALASRSYNEQF

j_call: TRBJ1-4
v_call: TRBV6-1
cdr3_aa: ASSEGGGTGPEKLF

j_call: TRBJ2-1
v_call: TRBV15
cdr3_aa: ATSRVPEPGNEQF

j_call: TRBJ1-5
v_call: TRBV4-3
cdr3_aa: ASSQDLLTVTSNQPQH

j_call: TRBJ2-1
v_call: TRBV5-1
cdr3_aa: ASSLGGGRAWDEQF

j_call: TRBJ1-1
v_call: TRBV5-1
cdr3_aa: ASSLSQANTEAF